This section outlines one TCR beta chain sequence together with its context. TCRdb's copy holds only in-frame clones and misses some; the assay was immunoSEQ multiplex PCR. The data hold 90,000 to 150,000 clones, with 80% to 90% observed a single time. Deletions cut 5 bases from V and 2 bases from J, with 10 bases between. CDR1 and CDR2 (germline): SGHVS, FQNEAQ. This CDR3 contains 14 residues. Anyone with autoimmune disease history or systemic immunosuppression was excluded. The source of the sample is a study of OX40 agonist ivuxolimab in advanced cancers. Study summary: Patient treatment consisted of intravenous ivuxolimab administration every 2 weeks at 0.01 to 10 mg/kg.

Sequenced here: CD4+ or CD8+ T cells sorted from blood, sampled in a trial of the OX40 agonist ivuxolimab. This TCR came from an adult with an advanced solid tumor such as melanoma, head and neck, liver or kidney cancer. The chain links TRBV7-8 to TRBJ2-1, with D unclear. DNA of the CDR3: TGTGCCAGCAGCACTGAACAAACCTACAATGAGCAGTTCTTC. It codes for CASSTEQTYNEQFF.